Shown below are 20 T cell receptor beta chains from a single sample sequenced in a study of tumor-infiltrating lymphocytes in oesophageal squamous cell carcinoma. Using its own MiXCR run on the PCR reads, TCRdb lists one record per CDR3 protein. The profile covers 10,000 to 14,000 distinct CDR3 sequences, with around 58% appearing a single time and 30% to 35% taken by the ten largest. The sequenced sample was esophageal tumor tissue. These receptors were collected from a male donor with esophageal squamous cell carcinoma.

The V call is TRBV24-1, the J call TRBJ2-5; D is possibly TRBD1 or TRBD2 (5 bases each). The DNA end is a closer match to TRBJ2-7, so the J assignment may be wrong. CDR1 is KGHDR and CDR2 is SFDVKD in the germline V gene. This CDR3 contains 13 residues. CDR3 residues: CATRKGARDEQYF. The CDR3 nucleotides are TGTGCCACCAGGAAGGGAGCCAGGGACGAGCAGTACTTC.

This chain connects TRBV7-8 to TRBJ2-7; the match to TRBD2 covers 8 bases. The CDR3 is 15 amino acids. The ends lost 3 bases at V and 5 bases at J; junction bases unmatched: 9. Germline assignment: CDR1 SGHVS and CDR2 FQNEAQ. CDR3 bases: TGTGCCAGCAGCTTGCGGGGGGCCGATGTCAACGAGCAGTACTTC. This sequence encodes CASSLRGADVNEQYF.

This clonotype was observed a few times. This may stem from a read error, because a much larger clone lies one nucleotide away. The rearrangement joins TRBV19 to TRBJ2-1; 9 positions agree with TRBD2. CDR3 length: 15 amino acids. Trimming at V came to 6 bases and at J to 10 bases, leaving 13 bases not matched to a gene. Germline-derived CDR1 and CDR2 are LNHDA and SQIVND (reference sequence). CDR3 nucleotides: TGTGCCAGTAGAAACCACTCCGGACTAGCGCGCGAGCAGTTCTTC. This gives the protein CASRNHSGLAREQFF.

The rearrangement joins TRBV12-3 or TRBV12-4 to TRBJ2-3; unclear D gene. The CDR3 covers 15 residues. Deletions cut 8 bases from V and 3 bases from J, with 18 bases between. The CDR3 DNA reads as TGTGCCAGCCGCCATGGGGATGGGGTAACAGATACGCAGTATTTT. It codes for CASRHGDGVTDTQYF.

The chain carries TRBV7-6 and TRBJ2-5; D may be TRBD1 or TRBD2 (7 bases each). The V gene's germline CDR1 is SGHVS and CDR2 FNYEAQ. The ends were cut back, 5 bases at V and 11 bases at J, with 15 bases in the middle. The CDR3 has 12 amino acids. The CDR3 loop reads CASSQGGDEQYF. The CDR3 region has the DNA TGTGCCAGCAGCCAGGGGGGGGATGAGCAGTACTTC.

Only one count was recorded for this clonotype. The chain couples TRBV6-8 to TRBJ2-3; a possible D gene is TRBD2 (5 bases). The CDR3 covers 13 residues. Germline CDR1 reads MNHGY; CDR2 reads SAAAGT. Trimming removed 4 bases at V and 14 bases at J, with 19 bases between. CDR3 residues: CASSSSMSGELYF. The CDR3 DNA follows: TGTGCCAGCAGTTCCTCTATGTCCGGGGAGCTGTATTTT.

This clonotype was detected only once. The CDR3 is CASSPGTSGILGSYNEQFF. CDR3 coding DNA: TGTGCCAGCAGCCCGGGGACTAGCGGGATTCTTGGCTCCTACAATGAGCAGTTCTTC. The V call is TRBV5-4, the J call TRBJ2-1; 13 nucleotides align to TRBD2. CDR3 length: 19 amino acids. J gave up 0 bases and V 4 bases, and 10 bases lay outside the gene matches. The germline gives CDR1 SGHNT, CDR2 YYREEE (reference sequence).

The genes are TRBV7-6 and TRBJ2-4, with no clear D. The end of the DNA aligns better with TRBJ1-2, so the J call may be wrong. The CDR3 has 12 residues. Germline CDR1 SGHVS, CDR2 FNYEAQ. The chain's CDR3 is CASSADAEGYTF. The CDR3 DNA reads TGTGCCAGCAGCGCGGACGCGGAGGGCTACACCTTC.

About this clonotype itself: A much larger clone lies one base from this, so it may be a read error. V gene TRBV27 combines with J gene TRBJ2-5; 7 bases agree with TRBD1. The J call may be incorrect, as the DNA end agrees better with TRBJ2-7. The CDR3 contains 14 residues. CDR1 and CDR2 (germline): MNHEY, SMNVEV (reference sequence). CDR3 loop: CASSTGDESYEQYF. Written as DNA, the CDR3 is TGTGCCAGCAGTACAGGGGATGAGTCCTACGAGCAGTACTTC.

Comment on this clonotype: A read error may produce the germline difference seen at one junction end. The chain recombines TRBV7-9 with TRBJ1-6; D not resolved. The CDR3 covers 12 residues. Germline CDR1 and CDR2: SEHNR and FQNEAQ (reference sequence). CDR3: CASSPGDSPLHF. As DNA, the CDR3 is TGTGCCAGCAGCCCCGGTGATTCACCCCTCCACTTC.

This clonotype was seen ten or more times. V gene TRBV5-1 combines with J gene TRBJ2-3; D not resolved. This CDR3 comprises 14 residues. Trimming shortened V by 0 bases and J by 2 bases, and 7 bases separated the two germline ends. The germline V gene has CDR1 SGHRS and CDR2 YFSETQ. In DNA form, the CDR3 reads TGCGCCAGCAGCTTGGCCATAACCACAGATACGCAGTATTTT. Protein: CASSLAITTDTQYF.

This chain links TRBV6-2 or TRBV6-3 with TRBJ2-5; D might be TRBD2 (6 bases). The DNA end is a closer match to TRBJ2-1, so the J assignment may be wrong. CDR3 length: 12 residues. The germline CDR1 and CDR2 sequences are MNHEY and SVGEGT. The CDR3 bases are TGTGCCAGCAGTGGAGGGGAAAATGAGCAGTTCTTC. The encoded protein is CASSGGENEQFF.

The V call is TRBV7-9, the J call TRBJ2-5, with 7 bases that match TRBD2. The J call may be faulty, since TRBJ2-7 better matches the DNA end. This CDR3 has 13 amino acids. From germline, CDR1 is SEHNR and CDR2 FQNEAQ (reference sequence). DNA for the CDR3: TGTGCCAGCAGCTTCAGCGGGACGGACGAGCAGTACTTC. The encoded protein is CASSFSGTDEQYF.

The V call is TRBV7-4, the J call TRBJ2-7; 15 bases are a match to TRBD2. The ends lost 4 bases at V and 3 bases at J; junction bases unmatched: 7. Germline V CDR1 and CDR2: SGHVT, SQSDAQ. The CDR3 runs 17 residues. The CDR3 DNA sequence: TGTGCCAGCAGCTCAGCTGGACTAGCGGGAGGGAGCTACGAGCAGTACTTC. The encoded protein is CASSSAGLAGGSYEQYF.

A single count supports this clonotype. Compared with germline, one end of the junction differs, possibly owing to a read error. The V gene is TRBV7-6, the J gene TRBJ2-1, with 11 bases lining up with TRBD1. CDR3 length: 16 amino acids. Germline V gene sequence: CDR1 SGHVS, CDR2 FNYEAQ. CDR3 amino acids: CASSRTGGADNSPLHF. The DNA of the CDR3 is TGTGCCAGCAGTCGGACAGGGGGCGCAGATAATTCACCCCTCCACTTC.

CDR3 in amino acids: CASSFSTGRGTYNSPLHF. CDR3 sequence (DNA): TGTGCCAGCAGCTTTTCGACAGGGAGAGGAACCTATAATTCACCCCTCCACTTT. This chain connects TRBV11-2 to TRBJ1-6, with TRBD1 matching over 7 bases. V dropped 3 bases and J dropped 2; count of bases not matched to a gene: 10. The CDR3 totals 18 residues. Germline-derived CDR1 and CDR2 are SGHAT and FQNNGV.

V is TRBV7-6 and J is TRBJ2-1; a possible D gene is TRBD1 (5 bases). Trimming stripped 5 bases from V and 7 bases from J, with 9 bases between. The germline V gene encodes CDR1 SGHVS and CDR2 FNYEAQ. The CDR3 length is 12 residues. The CDR3 loop reads CASSPQDNEQFF. The CDR3, as DNA: TGTGCCAGCAGCCCACAGGATAATGAGCAGTTCTTC.

This clonotype was recorded many times. A much larger clonotype is one base distant, so this may be a read error. This chain links TRBV7-2 with TRBJ2-1; D remains ambiguous. The ends were cut back, 1 base at V and 10 bases at J, with 11 bases in the middle. Germline CDR1 is SGHTA and CDR2 is FQGNSA. The CDR3 contains 13 residues. The chain's CDR3 is CASSLVSVPEQFF. Here the CDR3 DNA reads TGTGCCAGCAGCTTAGTCTCCGTCCCCGAGCAGTTCTTC.

The rearrangement links TRBV7-9 to TRBJ2-3, with 7 bases lining up with TRBD1. The DNA end favors TRBJ2-7, so the J call may be wrong. The CDR3 spans 17 residues. The V gene's germline CDR1 is SEHNR and CDR2 FQNEAQ (reference sequence). CDR3 sequence reads: CASSLNKGGKASYEQYF. The CDR3 DNA is TGTGCCAGCAGCTTAAATAAAGGGGGCAAGGCCTCCTACGAGCAGTACTTC.

V and J are TRBV20-1 and TRBJ2-3, with D tentatively TRBD2 (5 bases). The better agreement between TRBJ2-7 and the DNA end casts doubt on the J call. CDR1 is DFQATT and CDR2 is SNEGSKA in the germline V gene (reference sequence). This CDR3 is built from 13 residues. Here the CDR3 DNA reads TGCAGTGCTTCCCTTCCGGGAAGGTTCGAGCAGTACTTC. Its translation: CSASLPGRFEQYF.